Given below is one T cell receptor beta chain in context. The target antigen is unknown. This may arise from a read error, as a much more abundant clone is one base away. The record originates from a study of T cell repertoires in cytomegalovirus infection. Looking at the study overall: Recently described HLA-C-restricted plus well-studied HLA-B-restricted CMV epitopes were used. Evidence of both CMV infection and a matching HLA type came from public TCR beta signatures.

TCRdb recomputed calls from the reads with MiXCR, one row per CDR3 protein. In the table there are 300,000 to 400,000 distinct CDR3 sequences, around 25% of which are singletons. Study conclusions and caveats: Across the ex vivo response, the dominant clonotypes were HLA-C-restricted CMV-specific TCR beta clonotypes. Based on cumulative public TCR beta family frequency, carriers of CMV plus the relevant HLA were identified.

This CDR3 contains 16 residues. V was clipped by 3 bases and J by 2 bases; unmatched bases: 8. Germline CDR1 is SGHTA and CDR2 is FQGNSA. Sequenced material: cultured PBMCs, taken from culture after CMV antigen stimulation. The chain has TRBV7-2 and TRBJ2-3; 7 bases agree with TRBD2. This TCR came from a human donor in good health (CMV status not recorded). Some clones in this sample may be carry-over from other donors' samples. The CDR3 spells CASSFMSGTVTDTQYF. The DNA of the CDR3 is TGTGCCAGCAGCTTTATGAGCGGGACGGTCACAGATACGCAGTATTTT. Supplemented by reference TRBV7-2 and TRBJ2-3, the full variable domain reads GAGVSQSPSNKVTEKGKDVELRCDPISGHTALYWYRQSLGQGLEFLIYFQGNSAPDKSGLPSDRFSAERTGGSVSTLTIQRTQQEDSAVYLCASSFMSGTVTDTQYFGPGTRLTVL.